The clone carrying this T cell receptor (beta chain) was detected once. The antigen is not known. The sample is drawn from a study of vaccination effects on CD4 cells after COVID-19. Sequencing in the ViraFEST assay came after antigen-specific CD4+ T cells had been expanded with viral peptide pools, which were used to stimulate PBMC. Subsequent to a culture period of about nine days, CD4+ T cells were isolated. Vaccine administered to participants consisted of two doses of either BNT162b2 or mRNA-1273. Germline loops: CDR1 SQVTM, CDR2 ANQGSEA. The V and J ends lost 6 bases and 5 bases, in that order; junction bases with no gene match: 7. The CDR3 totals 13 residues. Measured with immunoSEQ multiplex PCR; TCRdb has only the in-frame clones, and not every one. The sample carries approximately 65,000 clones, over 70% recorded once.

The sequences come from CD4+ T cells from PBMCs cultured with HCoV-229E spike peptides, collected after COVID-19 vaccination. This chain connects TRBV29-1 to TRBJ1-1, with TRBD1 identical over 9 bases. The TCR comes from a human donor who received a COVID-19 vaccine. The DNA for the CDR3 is TGCAGCGTGACCGGGACAGGGATTACTGAAGCTTTCTTT. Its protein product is CSVTGTGITEAFF.